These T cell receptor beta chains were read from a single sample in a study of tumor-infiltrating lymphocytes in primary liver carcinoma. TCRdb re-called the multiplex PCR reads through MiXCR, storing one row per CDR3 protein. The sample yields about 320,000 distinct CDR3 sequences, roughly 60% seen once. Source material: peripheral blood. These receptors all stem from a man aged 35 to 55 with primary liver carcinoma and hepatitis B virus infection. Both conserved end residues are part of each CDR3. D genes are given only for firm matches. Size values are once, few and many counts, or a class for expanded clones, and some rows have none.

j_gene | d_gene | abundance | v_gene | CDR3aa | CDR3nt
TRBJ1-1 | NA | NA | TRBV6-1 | CARSEATSPREAFF | TGTGCCAGGAGTGAAGCGACTAGCCCTAGGGAAGCATTCTTT
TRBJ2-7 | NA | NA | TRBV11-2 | CVSSSGGAGGAYEQYF | TGTGTCAGCAGCTCAGGGGGGGCAGGGGGTGCCTACGAGCAGTACTTC
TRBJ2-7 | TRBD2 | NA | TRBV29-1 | CSVELAGGGPYEQYF | TGCAGCGTTGAGCTAGCGGGGGGGGGCCCCTACGAGCAGTACTTC
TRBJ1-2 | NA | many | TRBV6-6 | CASSYWRQDGYTF | TGTGCCAGCAGTTATTGGAGGCAGGATGGCTACACCTTC
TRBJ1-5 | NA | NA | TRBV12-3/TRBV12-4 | CVSSLWGGSNQPRHF | TGTGTCAGCAGTTTATGGGGGGGATCCAATCAGCCCCGGCATTTT
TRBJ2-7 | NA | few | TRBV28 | CASSPRVSGVLHAYF | TGTGCCAGCAGTCCTCGCGTCTCGGGGGTCCTTCATGCCTACTTC
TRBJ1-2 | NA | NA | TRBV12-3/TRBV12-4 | CAGSLARGKGGYTF | TGTGCCGGCAGTTTAGCGCGGGGGAAAGGTGGCTACACCTTT
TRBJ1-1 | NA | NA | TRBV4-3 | CAGSQANRKNTEAFF | TGCGCCGGCAGCCAAGCGAACAGGAAGAACACTGAAGCTTTCTTT
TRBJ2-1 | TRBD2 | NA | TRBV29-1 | CNVDGTSGRAWEQFF | TGCAATGTTGACGGGACTAGCGGGAGGGCATGGGAGCAGTTCTTC
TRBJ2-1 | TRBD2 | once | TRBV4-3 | CASIRSGMGGNEQFF | TGCGCCAGCATCCGTAGCGGGATGGGGGGAAATGAGCAGTTCTTC
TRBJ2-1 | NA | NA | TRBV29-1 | CSVKPELRTERLAADNEQFF | TGCAGCGTCAAACCCGAGCTCCGGACAGAGAGGCTAGCTGCTGACAATGAGCAGTTCTTC
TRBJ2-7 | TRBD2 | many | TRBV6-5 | CASSYSTSGRVRNEQYF | TGTGCCAGCAGTTACAGTACTAGCGGGAGGGTTCGGAACGAGCAGTACTTC
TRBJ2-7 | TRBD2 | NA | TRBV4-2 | CASSQEAGPTEQYF | TGTGCCAGCAGCCAAGAAGCGGGGCCTACCGAGCAGTACTTC
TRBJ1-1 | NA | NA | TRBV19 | CASSIQGGNTEAFF | TGTGCCAGTAGTATCCAAGGGGGGAACACTGAAGCTTTCTTT
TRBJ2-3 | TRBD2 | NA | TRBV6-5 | CTSSSLPLSGGTDTQYF | TGTACCAGCAGTTCACTCCCCCTAAGCGGGGGGACTGATACGCAGTATTTT